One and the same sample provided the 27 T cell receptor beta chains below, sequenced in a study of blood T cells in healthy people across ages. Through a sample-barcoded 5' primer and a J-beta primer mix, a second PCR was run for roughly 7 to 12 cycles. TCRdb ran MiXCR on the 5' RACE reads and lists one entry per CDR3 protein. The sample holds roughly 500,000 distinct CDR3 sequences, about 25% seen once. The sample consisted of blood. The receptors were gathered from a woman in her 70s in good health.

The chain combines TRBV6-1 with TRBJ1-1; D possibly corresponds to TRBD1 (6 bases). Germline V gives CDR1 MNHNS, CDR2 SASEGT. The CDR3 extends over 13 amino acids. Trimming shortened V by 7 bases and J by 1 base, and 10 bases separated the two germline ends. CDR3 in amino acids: CASTDRKNTEAFF. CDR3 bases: TGTGCCAGCACTGACAGGAAGAACACTGAAGCTTTCTTT.

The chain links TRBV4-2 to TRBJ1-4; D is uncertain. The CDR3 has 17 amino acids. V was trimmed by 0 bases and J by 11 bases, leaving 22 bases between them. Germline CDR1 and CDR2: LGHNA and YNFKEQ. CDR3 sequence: CASSQETSVRAVHKLFF. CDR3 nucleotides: TGTGCCAGCAGCCAAGAAACTTCGGTGCGCGCTGTCCACAAACTGTTTTTT.

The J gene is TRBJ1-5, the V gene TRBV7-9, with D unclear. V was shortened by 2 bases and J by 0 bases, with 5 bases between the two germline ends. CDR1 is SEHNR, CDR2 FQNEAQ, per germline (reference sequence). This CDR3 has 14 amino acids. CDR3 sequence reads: CASSLIDSNQPQHF. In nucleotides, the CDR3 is TGTGCCAGCAGCTTAATAGATAGCAATCAGCCCCAGCATTTT. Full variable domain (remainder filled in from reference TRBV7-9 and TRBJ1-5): DTGVSQNPRHKITKRGQNVTFRCDPISEHNRLYWYRQTLGQGPEFLTYFQNEAQLEKSRLLSDRFSAERPKGSFSTLEIQRTEQGDSAMYLCASSLIDSNQPQHFGDGTRLSIL.

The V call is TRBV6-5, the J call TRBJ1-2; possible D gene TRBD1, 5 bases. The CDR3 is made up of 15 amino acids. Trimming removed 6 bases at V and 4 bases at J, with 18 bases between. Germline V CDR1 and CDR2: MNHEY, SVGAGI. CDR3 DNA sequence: TGTGCCAGCAGACTACGATGGGACGGACGCTATGGCTACACCTTC. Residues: CASRLRWDGRYGYTF.

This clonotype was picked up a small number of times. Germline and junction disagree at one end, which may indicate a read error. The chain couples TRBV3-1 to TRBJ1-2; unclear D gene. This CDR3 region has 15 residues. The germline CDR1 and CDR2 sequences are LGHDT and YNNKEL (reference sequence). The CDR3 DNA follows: TGTGCCAGCAGCCAAGATCACCGAGCTAACTATGGCTGCACCTTC. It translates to CASSQDHRANYGCTF. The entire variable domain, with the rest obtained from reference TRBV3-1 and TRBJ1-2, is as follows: DTAVSQTPKYLVTQMGNDKSIKCEQNLGHDTMYWYKQDSKKFLKIMFSYNNKELIINETVPNRFSPKSPDKAHLNLHINSLELGDSAVYFCASSQDHRANYGCTFGSGTRLTVV.

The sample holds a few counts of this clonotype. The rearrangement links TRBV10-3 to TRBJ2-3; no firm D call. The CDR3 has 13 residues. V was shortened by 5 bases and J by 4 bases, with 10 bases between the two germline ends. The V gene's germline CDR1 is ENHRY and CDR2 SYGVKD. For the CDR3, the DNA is TGTGCCATCAGTAGGTCTGGACCAGATACGCAGTATTTT. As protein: CAISRSGPDTQYF.

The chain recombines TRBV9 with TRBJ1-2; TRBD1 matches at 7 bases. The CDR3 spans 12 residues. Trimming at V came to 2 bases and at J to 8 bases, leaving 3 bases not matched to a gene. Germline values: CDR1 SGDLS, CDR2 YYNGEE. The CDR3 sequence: CASSVHRGGYTF. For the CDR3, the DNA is TGTGCCAGCAGCGTCCACAGGGGCGGCTACACCTTC.

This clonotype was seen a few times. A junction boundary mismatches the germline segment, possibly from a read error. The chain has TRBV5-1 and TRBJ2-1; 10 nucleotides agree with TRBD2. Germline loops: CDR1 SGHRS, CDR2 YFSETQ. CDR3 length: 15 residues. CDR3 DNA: TGCGTCAGCAGCTCCCTAGCGGGGGTGTTGGATGAGCAGTTCTTC. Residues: CVSSSLAGVLDEQFF.

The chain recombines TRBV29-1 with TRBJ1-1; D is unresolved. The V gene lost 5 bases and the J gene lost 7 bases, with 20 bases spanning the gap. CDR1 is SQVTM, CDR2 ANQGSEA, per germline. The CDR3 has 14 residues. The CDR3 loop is CSVKIPGGRDEAFF. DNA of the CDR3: TGCAGCGTTAAAATCCCGGGTGGGAGGGATGAAGCTTTCTTT.

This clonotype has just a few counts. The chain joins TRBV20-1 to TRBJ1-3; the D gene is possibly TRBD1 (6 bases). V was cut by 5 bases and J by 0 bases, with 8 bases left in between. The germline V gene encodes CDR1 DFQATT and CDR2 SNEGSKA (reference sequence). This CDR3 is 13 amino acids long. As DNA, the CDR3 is TGCAGTGCTGTGGACAGCTCTGGAAACACCATATATTTT. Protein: CSAVDSSGNTIYF.

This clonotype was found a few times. The CDR3 DNA reads as TGTGCCAGCAGATTACTAGCGGGGAAAACAGATACGCAGTATTTT. Residues: CASRLLAGKTDTQYF. The gene calls are TRBV2 and TRBJ2-3, with TRBD2 matching 10 bases. CDR3 length: 15 residues. Losses at the gene ends were 6 bases for V and 3 bases for J; bases not matched to a gene: 6. The V gene's germline CDR1 is SNHLY and CDR2 FYNNEI.

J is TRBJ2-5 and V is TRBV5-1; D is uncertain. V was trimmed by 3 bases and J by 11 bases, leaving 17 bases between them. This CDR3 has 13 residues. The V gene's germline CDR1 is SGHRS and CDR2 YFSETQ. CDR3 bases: TGCGCCAGCAGCTCCCCGGGTCTCCCTGAGCAGTACTTC. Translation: CASSSPGLPEQYF.

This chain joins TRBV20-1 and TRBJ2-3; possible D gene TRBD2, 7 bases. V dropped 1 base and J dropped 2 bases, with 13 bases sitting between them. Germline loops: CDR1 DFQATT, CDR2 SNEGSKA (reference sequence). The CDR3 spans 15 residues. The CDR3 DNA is TGCAGTGCTAGAGGTGGGGGGGGGGCCACAGATACGCAGTATTTT. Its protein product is CSARGGGGATDTQYF.

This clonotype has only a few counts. CDR3 residues: CATTARGSKNIQYF. The CDR3 DNA reads TGTGCCACCACCGCGCGGGGCTCCAAAAACATTCAGTACTTC. V usage is TRBV7-2 and J usage is TRBJ2-4; D is perhaps TRBD2 (6 bases). Germline CDR1 reads SGHTA; CDR2 reads FQGNSA. V dropped 10 bases and J dropped 2 bases, with 15 bases sitting between them. The CDR3 totals 14 residues.

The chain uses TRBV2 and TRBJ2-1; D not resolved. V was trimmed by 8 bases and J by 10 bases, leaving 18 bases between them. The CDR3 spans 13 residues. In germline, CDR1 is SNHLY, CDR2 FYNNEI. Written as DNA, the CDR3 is TGTGCCAGCGACACCGACGGTCGAATGGAGCAGTTCTTC. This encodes CASDTDGRMEQFF.

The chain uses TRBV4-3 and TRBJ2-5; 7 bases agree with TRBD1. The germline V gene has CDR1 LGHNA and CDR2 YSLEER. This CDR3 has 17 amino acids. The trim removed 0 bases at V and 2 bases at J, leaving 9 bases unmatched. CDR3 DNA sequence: TGCGCCAGCAGCCAAGAATATGAGGGGGCACTACAAGAGACCCAGTACTTC. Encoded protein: CASSQEYEGALQETQYF.

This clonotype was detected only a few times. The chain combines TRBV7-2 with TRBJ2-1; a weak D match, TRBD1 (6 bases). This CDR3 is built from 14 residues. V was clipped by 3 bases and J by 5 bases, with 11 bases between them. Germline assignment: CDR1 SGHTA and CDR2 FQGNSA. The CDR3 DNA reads TGTGCCAGCAGCTTCCAGGGGCGCCACAATGAGCAGTTCTTC. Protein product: CASSFQGRHNEQFF.

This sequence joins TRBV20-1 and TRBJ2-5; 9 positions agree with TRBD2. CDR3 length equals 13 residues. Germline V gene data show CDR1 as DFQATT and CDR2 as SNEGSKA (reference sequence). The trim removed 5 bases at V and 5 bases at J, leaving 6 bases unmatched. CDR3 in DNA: TGCAGTGCTTACACTAGCGGGCGGGAGACCCAGTACTTC. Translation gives CSAYTSGRETQYF.

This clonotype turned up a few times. The CDR3 spells CASSPRAPRSPEAFF. Here the CDR3 DNA reads TGTGCCAGCAGTCCTAGGGCCCCTAGAAGTCCTGAAGCTTTCTTT. The J gene is TRBJ1-1, the V gene TRBV12-3 or TRBV12-4; D remains unclear. CDR3 length: 15 residues. Trimming pared 5 bases from V and 6 bases from J, leaving 19 bases between.

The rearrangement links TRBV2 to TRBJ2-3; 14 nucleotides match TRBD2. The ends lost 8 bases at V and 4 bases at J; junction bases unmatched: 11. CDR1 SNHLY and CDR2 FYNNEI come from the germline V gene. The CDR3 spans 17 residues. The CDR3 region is CASSPGTSGRRSDTQYF. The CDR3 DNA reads TGTGCCAGCTCCCCCGGGACTAGCGGGAGACGCTCAGATACGCAGTATTTT.

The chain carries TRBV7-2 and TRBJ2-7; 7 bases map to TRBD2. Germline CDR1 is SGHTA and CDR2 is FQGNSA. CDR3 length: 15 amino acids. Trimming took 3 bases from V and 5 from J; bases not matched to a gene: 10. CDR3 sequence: CASSLRETSVHEQYF. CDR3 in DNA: TGTGCCAGCAGCTTGAGGGAAACTAGCGTCCACGAGCAGTACTTC.

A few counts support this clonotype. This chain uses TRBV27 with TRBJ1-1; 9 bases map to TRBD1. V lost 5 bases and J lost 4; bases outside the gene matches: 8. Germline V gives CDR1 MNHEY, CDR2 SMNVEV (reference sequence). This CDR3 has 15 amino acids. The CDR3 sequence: CASSVGQGSVTEAFF. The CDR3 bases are TGTGCCAGCAGTGTGGGACAGGGTAGTGTCACTGAAGCTTTCTTT.

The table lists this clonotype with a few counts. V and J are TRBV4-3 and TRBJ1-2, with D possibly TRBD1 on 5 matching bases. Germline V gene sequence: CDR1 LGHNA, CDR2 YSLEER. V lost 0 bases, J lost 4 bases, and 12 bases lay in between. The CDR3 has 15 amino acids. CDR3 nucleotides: TGCGCCAGCAGCCAAGAGGTCAGGGAGGGCTATGGCTACACCTTC. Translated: CASSQEVREGYGYTF.

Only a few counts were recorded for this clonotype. CDR3 protein: CASSSGHSTGELFF. The DNA for the CDR3 is TGTGCCAGCAGTTCCGGGCATTCTACCGGGGAGCTGTTTTTT. The chain recombines TRBV6-4 with TRBJ2-2; no firm D call. CDR1 and CDR2 (germline): MRHNA, SNTAGT. The V and J ends lost 5 bases and 5 bases respectively, with 12 bases between them. There are 14 residues in the CDR3.

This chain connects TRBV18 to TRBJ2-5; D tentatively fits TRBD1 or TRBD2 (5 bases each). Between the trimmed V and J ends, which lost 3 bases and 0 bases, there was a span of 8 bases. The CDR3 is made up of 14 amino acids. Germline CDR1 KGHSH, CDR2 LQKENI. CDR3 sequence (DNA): TGTGCCAGCTCACCGGGGGTAAACCAAGAGACCCAGTACTTC. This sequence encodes CASSPGVNQETQYF.

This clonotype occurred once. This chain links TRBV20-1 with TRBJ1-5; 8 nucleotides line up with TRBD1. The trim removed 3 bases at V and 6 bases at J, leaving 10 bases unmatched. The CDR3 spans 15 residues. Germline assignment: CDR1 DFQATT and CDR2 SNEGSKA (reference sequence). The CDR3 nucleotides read TGCAGTGCTAGTATCAGGCAGGGGGCGGGTCAGCCCCAGCATTTT. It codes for CSASIRQGAGQPQHF.

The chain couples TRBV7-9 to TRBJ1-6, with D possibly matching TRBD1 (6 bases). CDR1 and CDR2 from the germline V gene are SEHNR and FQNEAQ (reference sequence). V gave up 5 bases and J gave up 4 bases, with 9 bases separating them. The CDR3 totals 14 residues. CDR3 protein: CASSLDSYNSPLHF. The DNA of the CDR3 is TGTGCCAGCAGCCTGGACAGTTATAATTCACCCCTCCACTTT.